The clone carrying this T cell receptor (beta chain) was counted a few times. The entry originates in a study of beta chain features in type 1 diabetes. The study reverse transcribed the entire isolated RNA, so it sequenced expressed TCRB transcripts. Only in-frame clones appear in the TCRdb table, and some are missing; sequencing was by immunoSEQ multiplex PCR. The sample has roughly 500,000 clones, 30% seen once. V lost 4 bases to trimming and J lost 7 bases, with 13 bases between them. CDR3 length: 13 residues. CDR1 SQVTM and CDR2 ANQGSEA come from the germline V gene. The genes are TRBV29-1 and TRBJ2-2, with D possibly being TRBD1 (5 bases). Sequenced: naive CD4+ T cells from blood. The receptor was derived from a man aged 18 to 30 in good health. The CDR3 spells CSVAVITGGELFF. The DNA of the CDR3 is TGCAGCGTTGCCGTAATTACAGGCGGGGAGCTGTTTTTT.